One T cell receptor beta chain is described in this entry. Germline V gene sequence: CDR1 SGHRS, CDR2 YFSETQ. The CDR3 consists of 15 residues. V was cut by 5 bases and J by 3 bases, with 15 bases left in between. Only in-frame clones appear in the TCRdb table, and some are missing; sequencing was by immunoSEQ multiplex PCR. The repertoire consists of about 150,000 clones, with around 85% occurring once and the leading ten covering approximately 0.63%. The sample originates from a study of blood T cell repertoires in COVID-19. Study as a whole: COVID-19 samples collected from the United States, Italy and Spain covered acute and convalescent phases.

The chain links TRBV5-1 to TRBJ2-1; D not certain. This TCR came from a man aged 55 to 70 with COVID-19, enrolled during active disease. The sequenced sample was peripheral blood. CDR3 loop: CASRQAYIIYNEQFF. In DNA form, the CDR3 reads TGCGCCAGCAGGCAAGCGTATATTATCTACAATGAGCAGTTCTTC. Variable domain in full (rest from reference TRBV5-1 and TRBJ2-1): KAGVTQTPRYLIKTRGQQVTLSCSPISGHRSVSWYQQTPGQGLQFLFEYFSETQRNKGNFPGRFSGRQFSNSRSEMNVSTLELGDSALYLCASRQAYIIYNEQFFGPGTRLTVL.